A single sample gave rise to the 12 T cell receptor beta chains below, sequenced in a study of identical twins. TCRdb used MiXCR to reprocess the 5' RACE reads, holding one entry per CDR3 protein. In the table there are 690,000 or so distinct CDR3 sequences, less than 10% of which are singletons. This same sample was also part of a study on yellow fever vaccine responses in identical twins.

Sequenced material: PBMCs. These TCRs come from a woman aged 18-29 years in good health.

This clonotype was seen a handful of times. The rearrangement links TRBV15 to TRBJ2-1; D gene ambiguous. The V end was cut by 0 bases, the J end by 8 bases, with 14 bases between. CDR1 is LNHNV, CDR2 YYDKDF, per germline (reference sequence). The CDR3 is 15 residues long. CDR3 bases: TGTGCCACCAGCAGAGATCGACACAACTTTGATGAGCAGTTCTTC. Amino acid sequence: CATSRDRHNFDEQFF.

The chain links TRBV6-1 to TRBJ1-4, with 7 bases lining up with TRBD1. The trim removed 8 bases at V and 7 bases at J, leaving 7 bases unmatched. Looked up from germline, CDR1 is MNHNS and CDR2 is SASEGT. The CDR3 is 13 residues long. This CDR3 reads CASGQGGSEKLFF. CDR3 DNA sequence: TGTGCCAGCGGGCAGGGGGGTAGTGAAAAACTGTTTTTT.

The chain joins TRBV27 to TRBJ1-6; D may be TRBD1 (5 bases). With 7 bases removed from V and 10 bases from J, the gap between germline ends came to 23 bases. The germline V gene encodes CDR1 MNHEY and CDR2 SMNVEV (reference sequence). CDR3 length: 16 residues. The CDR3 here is CASTSLSRGGGSPLHF. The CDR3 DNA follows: TGTGCCAGCACCTCCCTTTCGAGGGGTGGCGGATCACCCCTCCACTTT.

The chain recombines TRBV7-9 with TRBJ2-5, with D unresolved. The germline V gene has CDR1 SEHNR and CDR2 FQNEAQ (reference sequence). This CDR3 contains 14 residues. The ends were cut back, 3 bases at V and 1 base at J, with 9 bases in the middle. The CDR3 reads CASSLQSAQETQYF. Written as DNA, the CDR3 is TGTGCCAGCAGCTTGCAGTCCGCCCAAGAGACCCAGTACTTC.

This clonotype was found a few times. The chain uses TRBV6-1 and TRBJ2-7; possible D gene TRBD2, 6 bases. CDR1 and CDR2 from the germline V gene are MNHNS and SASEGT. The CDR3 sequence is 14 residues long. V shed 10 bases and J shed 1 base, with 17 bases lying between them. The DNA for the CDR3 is TGTGCCACCCCCATGGGACTCTCGTCCTACGAGCAGTACTTC. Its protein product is CATPMGLSSYEQYF.

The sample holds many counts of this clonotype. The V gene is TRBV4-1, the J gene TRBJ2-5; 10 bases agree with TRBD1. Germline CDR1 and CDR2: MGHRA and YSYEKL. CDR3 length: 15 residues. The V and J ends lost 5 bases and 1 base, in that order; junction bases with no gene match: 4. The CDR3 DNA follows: TGCGCCAGCAGCGACAGGGGGCTTAGCCAAGAGACCCAGTACTTC. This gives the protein CASSDRGLSQETQYF.

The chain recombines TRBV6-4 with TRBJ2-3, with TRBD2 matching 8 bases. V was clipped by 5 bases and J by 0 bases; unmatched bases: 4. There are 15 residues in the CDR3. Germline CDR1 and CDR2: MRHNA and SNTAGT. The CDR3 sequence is CASSRAGASTDTQYF. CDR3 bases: TGTGCCAGCAGTAGAGCGGGGGCGAGCACAGATACGCAGTATTTT.

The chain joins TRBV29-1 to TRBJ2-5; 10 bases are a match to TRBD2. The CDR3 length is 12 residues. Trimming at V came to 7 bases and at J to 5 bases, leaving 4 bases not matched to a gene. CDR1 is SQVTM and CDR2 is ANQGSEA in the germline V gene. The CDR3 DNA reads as TGCAGCGGGGGACTAGCGTCGGAGACCCAGTACTTC. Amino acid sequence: CSGGLASETQYF.

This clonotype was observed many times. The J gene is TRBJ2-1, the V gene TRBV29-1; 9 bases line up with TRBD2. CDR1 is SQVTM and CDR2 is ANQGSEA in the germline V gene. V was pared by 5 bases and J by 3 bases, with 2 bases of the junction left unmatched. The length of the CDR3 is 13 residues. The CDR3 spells CSVKLAGYNEQFF. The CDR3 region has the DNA TGCAGCGTTAAACTAGCGGGCTACAATGAGCAGTTCTTC.

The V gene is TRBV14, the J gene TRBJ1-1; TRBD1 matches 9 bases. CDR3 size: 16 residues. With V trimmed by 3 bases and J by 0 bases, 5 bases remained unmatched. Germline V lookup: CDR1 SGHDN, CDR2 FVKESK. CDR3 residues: CASSQDRGSMNTEAFF. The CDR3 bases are TGTGCCAGCAGCCAGGACAGGGGTTCCATGAACACTGAAGCTTTCTTT.

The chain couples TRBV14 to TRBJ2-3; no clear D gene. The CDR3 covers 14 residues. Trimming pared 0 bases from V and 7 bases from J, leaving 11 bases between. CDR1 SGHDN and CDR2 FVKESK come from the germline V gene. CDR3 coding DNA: TGTGCCAGCAGCCAAGATTCAGAACGCAATACGCAGTATTTT. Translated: CASSQDSERNTQYF.

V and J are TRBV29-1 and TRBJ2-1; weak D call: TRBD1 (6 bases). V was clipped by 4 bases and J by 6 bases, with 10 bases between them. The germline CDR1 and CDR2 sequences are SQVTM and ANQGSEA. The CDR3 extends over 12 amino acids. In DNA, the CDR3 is TGCAGCGTTGGGACAGAATCCAATGAGCAGTTCTTC. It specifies CSVGTESNEQFF.